Sequencing of this T cell receptor beta chain was carried out in a study of shared clonotypes between healthy human individuals. Germline V CDR1 and CDR2: SGDLS, YYNGEE. This CDR3 is 15 amino acids long. V gave up 2 bases and J gave up 0 bases, with 12 bases separating them. Replicate sorted-subset PCRs were loaded with around 0.2 ug DNA, 31,000 or so T cell genomes. The table came from immunoSEQ multiplex PCR; TCRdb's copy has only in-frame clones and leaves some out. The sample consists of a few million clones, just over 90% of them appearing once. With respect to this clone: The antigen remains unidentified. The sample carries other DNA sequences with the same CDR3.

Study-wide findings and caveats: Lower generation probabilities were found for non-shared clonotypes than for those shared by all four donors. Four donors showed sharing of about 5.5% of naive CD4 clonotypes.

The sample taken for sequencing was naive CD4+ T cells sorted from blood. Stated subset: CD45RA+ positively selected. This sequence originates from a man in his late teens or twenties in good health. The rearrangement links TRBV9 to TRBJ2-7; D is possibly TRBD2 (5 bases). In nucleotides, the CDR3 is TGTGCCAGCAGCGTCGGGGATTCGAGCTCCTACGAGCAGTACTTC. It yields the protein CASSVGDSSSYEQYF.